The present entry profiles one T cell receptor beta chain with its context. Generated by immunoSEQ multiplex PCR, the TCRdb table keeps only in-frame clones and is missing some. This table has about 62,000 clones, less than 90% appearing once. Time point noted: neoterminal ileum biopsy at postoperative endoscopy, about 6 months after surgery. The sample comes from a study of T cell repertoires in ileal Crohn's disease. The V end was cut by 2 bases, the J end by 2 bases, with 10 bases between. The CDR3 has 13 residues. Germline V gene lookup returns CDR1 GTSNPN and CDR2 SVGIG (reference sequence). This TCR derives from an adult with Crohn's disease. The material sequenced was ileal tissue. The chain recombines TRBV30 with TRBJ2-7; D perhaps matches TRBD1 (5 bases). The CDR3, as DNA: TGTGCCTGGAGTCCGGACATTGCCTACGAGCAGTACTTC. Its translation is CAWSPDIAYEQYF.